This TCR beta chain was observed in a study of shared clonotypes between healthy human individuals. Findings and limits, study-wide: Only a few donors were included, so the genetic and exposure-history diversity represented was limited.

This CDR3 spans 13 amino acids. Trimming stripped 1 base from V and 7 bases from J, with 8 bases between. Germline CDR1 and CDR2: MNHEY and SMNVEV (reference sequence). Evenly divided among several immunoSEQ plates was the genomic DNA of each subset. Assay: immunoSEQ multiplex PCR; the TCRdb copy retains only in-frame clones and omits some. Of around 690,000 clones in the sample, about 90% are singletons; the top ten hold 34%. A single count supports this clone. Antigen specificity is unknown. This CDR3 is also generated by other DNA sequences in the sample. This clonotype was sampled from a man aged 18 to 30 in good health. Some clones in this sample may be carry-over from other donors' samples. Input material: memory CD8+ T cells from PBMCs. Subset noted: CD45RO+ cells pooled with CCR7-negative TemRA cells. V is TRBV27 and J is TRBJ2-1; no reliable D call. The CDR3 here is CASSLLGENEQFF. CDR3 in DNA: TGTGCCAGCAGTTTATTAGGCGAAAATGAGCAGTTCTTC.